This T cell receptor (beta chain) appears in the sequencing data of a study of identical twins. This clonotype was found a few times. TCRdb re-called the 5' RACE reads with MiXCR, one entry per CDR3 protein. The sample carries roughly 500,000 distinct CDR3 sequences, 22% recorded once. The CDR3 has 15 residues. J was trimmed by 5 bases and V by 4 bases; bases with no gene match: 6. CDR1 is SQVTM and CDR2 is ANQGSEA in the germline V gene. This same sample was also taken into another study, of T cells expressing NK-cell markers.

The sequence came from a woman in her late teens or twenties in good health. Sequencing input: CD4+ T cells sorted from blood. The gene calls are TRBV29-1 and TRBJ2-5; 14 nucleotides align to TRBD2. The CDR3 DNA reads as TGCAGCGTTGGACTAGCGGGAGGGCCTGGGGAGACCCAGTACTTC. Its protein is CSVGLAGGPGETQYF.